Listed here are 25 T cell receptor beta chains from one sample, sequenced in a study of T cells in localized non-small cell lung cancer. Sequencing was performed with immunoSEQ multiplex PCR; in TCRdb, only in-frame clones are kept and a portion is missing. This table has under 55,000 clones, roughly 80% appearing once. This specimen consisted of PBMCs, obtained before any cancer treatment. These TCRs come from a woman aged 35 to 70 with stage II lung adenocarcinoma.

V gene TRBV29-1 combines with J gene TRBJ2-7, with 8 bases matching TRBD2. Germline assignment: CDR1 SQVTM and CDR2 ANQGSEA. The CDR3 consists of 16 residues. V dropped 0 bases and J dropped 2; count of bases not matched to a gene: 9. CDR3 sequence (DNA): TGCAGCGTTGAAGATCGTCGGGGGGGGCGTCCCTACGAGCAGTACTTC. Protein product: CSVEDRRGGRPYEQYF.

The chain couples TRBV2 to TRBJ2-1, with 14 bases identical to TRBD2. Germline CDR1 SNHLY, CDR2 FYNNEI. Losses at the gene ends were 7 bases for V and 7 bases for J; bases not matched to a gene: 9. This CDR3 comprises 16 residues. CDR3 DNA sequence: TGTGCCAGCACTCCGACTAGCGGGGGGGCCGGGAATGAGCAGTTCTTC. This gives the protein CASTPTSGGAGNEQFF.

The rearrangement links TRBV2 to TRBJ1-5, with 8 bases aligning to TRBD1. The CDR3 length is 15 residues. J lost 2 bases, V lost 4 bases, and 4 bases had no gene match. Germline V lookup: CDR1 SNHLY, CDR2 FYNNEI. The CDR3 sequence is CASSGDRTGNQPQHF. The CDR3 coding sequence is TGTGCCAGCAGTGGGGACAGGACTGGCAATCAGCCCCAGCATTTT.

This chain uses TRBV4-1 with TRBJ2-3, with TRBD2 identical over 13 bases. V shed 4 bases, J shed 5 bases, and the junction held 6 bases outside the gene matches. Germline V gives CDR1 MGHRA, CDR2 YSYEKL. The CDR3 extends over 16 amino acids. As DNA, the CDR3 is TGCGCCAGCAGCCCGACTAGCGGGGGGTATGAAGATACGCAGTATTTT. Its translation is CASSPTSGGYEDTQYF.

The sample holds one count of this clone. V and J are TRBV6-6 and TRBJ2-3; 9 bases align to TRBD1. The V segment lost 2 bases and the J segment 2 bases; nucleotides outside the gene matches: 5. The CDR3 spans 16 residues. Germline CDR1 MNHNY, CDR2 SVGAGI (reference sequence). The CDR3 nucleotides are TGTGCCAGCAGTTACCCCGGGACAGGGCCCACAGATACGCAGTATTTT. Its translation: CASSYPGTGPTDTQYF.

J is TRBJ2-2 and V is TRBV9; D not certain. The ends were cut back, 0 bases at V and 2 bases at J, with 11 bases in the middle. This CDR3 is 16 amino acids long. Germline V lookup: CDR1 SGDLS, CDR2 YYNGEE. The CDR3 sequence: CASSVVRSANTGELFF. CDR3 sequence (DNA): TGTGCCAGCAGCGTAGTTCGGTCAGCTAACACCGGGGAGCTGTTTTTT.

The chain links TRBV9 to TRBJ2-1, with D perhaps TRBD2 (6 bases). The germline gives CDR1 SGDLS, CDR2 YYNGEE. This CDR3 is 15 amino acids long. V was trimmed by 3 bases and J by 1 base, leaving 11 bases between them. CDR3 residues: CASSDGGGSYNEQFF. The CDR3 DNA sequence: TGTGCCAGCAGCGACGGGGGTGGGTCCTACAATGAGCAGTTCTTC. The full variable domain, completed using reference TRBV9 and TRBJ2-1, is DSGVTQTPKHLITATGQRVTLRCSPRSGDLSVYWYQQSLDQGLQFLIQYYNGEERAKGNILERFSAQQFPDLHSELNLSSLELGDSALYFCASSDGGGSYNEQFFGPGTRLTVL.

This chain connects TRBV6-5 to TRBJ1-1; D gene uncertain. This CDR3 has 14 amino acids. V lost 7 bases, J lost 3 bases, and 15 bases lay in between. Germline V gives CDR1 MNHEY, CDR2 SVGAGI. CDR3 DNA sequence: TGTGCCAGCATGAAAAAGGCTCGGGACACTGAAGCTTTCTTT. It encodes CASMKKARDTEAFF.

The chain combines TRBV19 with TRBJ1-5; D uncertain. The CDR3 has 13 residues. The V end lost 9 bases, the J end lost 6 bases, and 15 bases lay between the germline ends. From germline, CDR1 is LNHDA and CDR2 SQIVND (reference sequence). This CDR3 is CASLGGEVQPQHF. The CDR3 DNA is TGTGCCAGCTTGGGCGGGGAGGTTCAGCCCCAGCATTTT. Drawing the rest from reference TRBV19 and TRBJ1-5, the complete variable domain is DGGITQSPKYLFRKEGQNVTLSCEQNLNHDAMYWYRQDPGQGLRLIYYSQIVNDFQKGDIAEGYSVSREKKESFPLTVTSAQKNPTAFYLCASLGGEVQPQHFGDGTRLSIL.

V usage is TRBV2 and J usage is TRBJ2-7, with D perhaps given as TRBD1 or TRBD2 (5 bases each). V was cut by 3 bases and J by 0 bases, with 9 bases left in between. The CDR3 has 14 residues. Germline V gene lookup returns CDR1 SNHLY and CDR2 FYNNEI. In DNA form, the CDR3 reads TGTGCCAGCAGTGACGAGGGGAGCTCCTACGAGCAGTACTTC. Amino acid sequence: CASSDEGSSYEQYF.

CDR3 coding DNA: TGTGCCAGTACCCAGTTGGGGGCTCGAGAGACCCAGTACTTC. Its protein is CASTQLGARETQYF. The gene calls are TRBV19 and TRBJ2-5; a possible D gene is TRBD1 (6 bases). Trimming took 7 bases from V and 4 from J, leaving 16 bases between them. The CDR3 is made up of 14 amino acids. Germline CDR1 reads LNHDA; CDR2 reads SQIVND (reference sequence).

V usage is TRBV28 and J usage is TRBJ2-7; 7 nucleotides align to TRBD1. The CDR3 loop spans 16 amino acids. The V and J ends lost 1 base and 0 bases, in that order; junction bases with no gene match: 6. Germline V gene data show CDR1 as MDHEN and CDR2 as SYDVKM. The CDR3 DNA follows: TGTGCCAGCAGTTTATTAACAGGGGCCAGCTCCTACGAGCAGTACTTC. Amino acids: CASSLLTGASSYEQYF. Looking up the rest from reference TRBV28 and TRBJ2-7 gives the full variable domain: DVKVTQSSRYLVKRTGEKVFLECVQDMDHENMFWYRQDPGLGLRLIYFSYDVKMKEKGDIPEGYSVSREKKERFSLILESASTNQTSMYLCASSLLTGASSYEQYFGPGTRLTVT.

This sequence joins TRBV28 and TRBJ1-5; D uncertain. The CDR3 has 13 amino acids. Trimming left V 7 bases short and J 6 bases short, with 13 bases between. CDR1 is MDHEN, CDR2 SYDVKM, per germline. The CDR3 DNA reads TGTGCCAGCATCGGGCGAAGTCGTCAGCCCCAGCATTTT. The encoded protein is CASIGRSRQPQHF.

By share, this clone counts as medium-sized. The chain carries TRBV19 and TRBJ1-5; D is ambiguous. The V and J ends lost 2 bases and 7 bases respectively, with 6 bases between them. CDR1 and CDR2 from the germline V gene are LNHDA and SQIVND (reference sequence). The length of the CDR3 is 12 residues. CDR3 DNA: TGTGCCAGTAGTATATGGGAGCAGCCCCAGCATTTT. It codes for CASSIWEQPQHF.

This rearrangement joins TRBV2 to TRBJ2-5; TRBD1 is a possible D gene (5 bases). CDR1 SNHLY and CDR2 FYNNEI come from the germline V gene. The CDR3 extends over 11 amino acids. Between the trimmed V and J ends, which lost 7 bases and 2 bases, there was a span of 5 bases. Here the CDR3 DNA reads TGTGCCAGCAAGGGGCAAGAGACCCAGTACTTC. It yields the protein CASKGQETQYF. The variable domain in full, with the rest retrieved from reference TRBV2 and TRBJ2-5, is EPEVTQTPSHQVTQMGQEVILRCVPISNHLYFYWYRQILGQKVEFLVSFYNNEISEKSEIFDDQFSVERPDGSNFTLKIRSTKLEDSAMYFCASKGQETQYFGPGTRLLVL.

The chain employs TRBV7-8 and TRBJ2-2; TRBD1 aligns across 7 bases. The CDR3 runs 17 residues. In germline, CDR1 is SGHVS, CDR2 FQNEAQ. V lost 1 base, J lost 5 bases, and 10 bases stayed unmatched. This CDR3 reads CASSLEDRIVRTGELFF. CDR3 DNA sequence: TGTGCCAGCAGCTTAGAGGACAGGATAGTAAGGACCGGGGAGCTGTTTTTT.

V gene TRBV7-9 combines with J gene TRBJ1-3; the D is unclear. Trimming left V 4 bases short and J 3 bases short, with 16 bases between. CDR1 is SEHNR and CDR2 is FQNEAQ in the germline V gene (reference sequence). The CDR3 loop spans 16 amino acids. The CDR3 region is CASSSTRGWSGNTIYF. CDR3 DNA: TGTGCCAGCAGCTCAACTAGAGGGTGGAGTGGAAACACCATATATTTT.

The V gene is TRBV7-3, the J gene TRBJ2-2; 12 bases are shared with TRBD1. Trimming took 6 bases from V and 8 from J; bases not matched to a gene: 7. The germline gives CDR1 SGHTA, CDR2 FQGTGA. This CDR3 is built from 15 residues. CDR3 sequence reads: CASRRDRGLYGELFF. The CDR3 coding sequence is TGTGCCAGCAGGAGGGACAGGGGGCTATATGGGGAGCTGTTTTTT.

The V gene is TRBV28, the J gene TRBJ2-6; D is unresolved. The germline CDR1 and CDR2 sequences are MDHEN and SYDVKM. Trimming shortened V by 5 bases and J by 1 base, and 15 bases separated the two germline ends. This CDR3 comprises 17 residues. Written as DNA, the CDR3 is TGTGCCAGCAGTACGTCCCGGACGCCTTCTGGGGCCAACGTCCTGACTTTC. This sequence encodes CASSTSRTPSGANVLTF.

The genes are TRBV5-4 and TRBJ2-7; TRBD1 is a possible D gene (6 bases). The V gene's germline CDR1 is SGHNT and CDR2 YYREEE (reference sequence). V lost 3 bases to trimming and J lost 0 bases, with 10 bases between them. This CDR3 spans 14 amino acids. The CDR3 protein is CASSSDRSSYEQYF. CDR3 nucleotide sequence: TGTGCCAGCAGCTCCGACAGGAGCTCCTACGAGCAGTACTTC.

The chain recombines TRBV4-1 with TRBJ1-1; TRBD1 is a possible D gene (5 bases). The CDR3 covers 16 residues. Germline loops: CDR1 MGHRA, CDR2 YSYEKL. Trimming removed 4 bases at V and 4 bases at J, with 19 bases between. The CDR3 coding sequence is TGCGCCAGCAGCCCAATAACGGGGCAGGCGGGCACTGAAGCTTTCTTT. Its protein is CASSPITGQAGTEAFF.

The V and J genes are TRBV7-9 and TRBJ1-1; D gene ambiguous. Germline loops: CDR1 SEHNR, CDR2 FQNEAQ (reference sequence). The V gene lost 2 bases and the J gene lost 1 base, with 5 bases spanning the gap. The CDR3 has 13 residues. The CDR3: CASSLMENTEAFF. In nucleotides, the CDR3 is TGTGCCAGCAGCTTAATGGAGAACACTGAAGCTTTCTTT.

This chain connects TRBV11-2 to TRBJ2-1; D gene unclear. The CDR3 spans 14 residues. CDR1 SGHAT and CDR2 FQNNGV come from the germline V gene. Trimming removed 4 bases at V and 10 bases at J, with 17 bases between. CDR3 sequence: CASSSAERSGEQFF. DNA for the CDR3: TGTGCCAGCAGCTCCGCCGAACGGTCTGGGGAGCAGTTCTTC.

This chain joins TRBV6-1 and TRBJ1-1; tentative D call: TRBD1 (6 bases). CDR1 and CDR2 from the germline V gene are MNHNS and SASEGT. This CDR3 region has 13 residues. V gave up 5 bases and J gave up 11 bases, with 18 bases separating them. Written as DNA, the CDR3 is TGTGCCAGCAGTTTCCAAAGGGGGGAAGGGGCTTTCTTT. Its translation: CASSFQRGEGAFF.

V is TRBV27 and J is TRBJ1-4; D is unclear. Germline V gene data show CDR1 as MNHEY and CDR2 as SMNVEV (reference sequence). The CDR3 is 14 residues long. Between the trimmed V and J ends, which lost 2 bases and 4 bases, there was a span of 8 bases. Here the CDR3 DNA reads TGTGCCAGCAGTTTAGGGGTCCTTAATGAAAAACTGTTTTTT. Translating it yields CASSLGVLNEKLFF.